This T cell receptor beta chain was recorded in a study of T cell repertoires in cytomegalovirus infection. At the level of the study: Well-studied HLA-B-restricted CMV epitopes were used in the study alongside recently identified HLA-C-restricted ones.

Study-wide points: HLA-C-restricted CMV clonotypes gave the most frequent clonotype in two of eight donors.

TCRdb analysed the reads with MiXCR anew, one entry per CDR3 protein. This sample carries approximately 220,000 distinct CDR3 sequences, less than 50% of them seen once, and the ten largest clones take roughly three fifths. This clonotype was found many times. Its cognate antigen is unknown. With 4 bases clipped from V and 4 bases from J, the junction kept 5 bases outside the gene matches. This CDR3 comprises 17 residues. Germline V CDR1 and CDR2: SGHTA, FQGNSA. Sequencing used CD8+ T cells from cultured PBMCs, obtained from culture after CMV antigen stimulation. This receptor was identified in a human donor in good health (CMV status not recorded). Some clones in this sample may be carry-over from other donors' samples. The chain employs TRBV7-2 and TRBJ2-3; 16 bases are shared with TRBD2. In DNA, the CDR3 is TGTGCCAGCAGCTGGGGACTAGCGGGGGGGGGCCCAGATACGCAGTATTTT. Residues: CASSWGLAGGGPDTQYF. Full variable domain (missing parts from reference TRBV7-2 and TRBJ2-3): GAGVSQSPSNKVTEKGKDVELRCDPISGHTALYWYRQSLGQGLEFLIYFQGNSAPDKSGLPSDRFSAERTGGSVSTLTIQRTQQEDSAVYLCASSWGLAGGGPDTQYFGPGTRLTVL.